In this sample, the clone carrying this T cell receptor beta chain turned up many times. The antigen remains undetermined. Every patient was untreated before thyroid surgery. The V and J ends lost 5 bases and 7 bases respectively, with 15 bases between them. The germline gives CDR1 DFQATT, CDR2 SNEGSKA (reference sequence). CDR3 length equals 13 residues. The sample comes from a study of metastatic and nonmetastatic thyroid tumors. The wider study: The authors compared repertoires across blood and tumor or nodule tissue from malignant and benign thyroid patients. Study findings and constraints: A significant increase in TCR beta diversity was reportedly seen in malignant thyroid tumors relative to benign nodules, in blood and tumor.

As processed by the authors: Built for papillary thyroid cancer, a distant-metastasis classifier drew on CDR3 differences across clinicopathological groups. Through MiXCR, TCRdb re-clonotyped the PCR reads. TCRdb's processing, not the authors' own work, is the source of the V and J calls. The sample holds tens of thousands of clones, about 13% seen once. V and J are TRBV20-1 and TRBJ1-5, with D hard to call. This sequence originates from a female donor with papillary thyroid cancer or a benign thyroid nodule (not recorded which). Some clones in this sample may be carry-over from other donors' samples. Sequenced material: blood. The CDR3 spells CSASGSSFQPQHF. In DNA form, the CDR3 reads TGCAGTGCTTCGGGAAGTAGTTTCCAGCCCCAGCATTTT.